A selection of T cell receptor beta chains follows, all from one sample in a study of T cells after yellow fever vaccination. MiXCR, applied by TCRdb to the 5' RACE reads, yields one record per CDR3 protein. The data contain approximately 130,000 distinct CDR3 sequences, around 15% of them singletons. The sample consisted of CD8+ T cells sorted from PBMCs, taken 5 days after the yellow fever booster vaccination. The receptor source for this set is a man between 18 and 29 years old who received the YFV17D yellow fever vaccine. Both conserved end residues are part of each CDR3. Fields, in order: J gene, clone size, V gene, D gene, CDR3 protein, CDR3 DNA. A D gene is named only where the DNA matches it firmly. Expanded clones get a size class; other rows say once, few or many, or leave the size out.

>TRBJ2-2|NA|TRBV5-1|NA
CASSLGYGYSNTGELFF
TGCGCCAGCAGCTTGGGGTACGGATATTCGAACACCGGGGAGCTGTTTTTT
>TRBJ2-7|few|TRBV12-3/TRBV12-4|TRBD1
CASSLGTVYEQYF
TGTGCCAGCAGTTTGGGGACAGTCTACGAGCAGTACTTC
>TRBJ1-3|NA|TRBV7-6|NA
CASSSGPISGNTIYF
TGTGCCAGCAGCTCGGGACCGATCTCTGGAAACACCATATATTTT
>TRBJ2-3|few|TRBV21-1|NA
CASSKWGGGDTQYF
TGTGCCAGCAGCAAATGGGGGGGCGGAGATACGCAGTATTTT
>TRBJ2-5|few|TRBV7-9|NA
CASSLGLGWQGMYF
TGTGCCAGCAGCTTAGGTCTGGGTTGGCAGGGGATGTACTTC
>TRBJ1-5|few|TRBV27|NA
CASSFGGTGQPQHF
TGTGCCAGCAGTTTTGGAGGGACGGGTCAGCCCCAGCATTTT
>TRBJ1-4|many|TRBV5-1|TRBD1
CASTLGQAYNEKLFF
TGCGCCAGCACCCTCGGACAGGCCTATAATGAAAAACTGTTTTTT
>TRBJ2-5|NA|TRBV5-4|NA
CASSLAGATETQYF
TGTGCCAGCAGCTTGGCAGGGGCGACGGAGACCCAGTACTTC
>TRBJ1-2|NA|TRBV6-2/TRBV6-3|NA
CASSDSPNYGYTF
TGTGCCAGCAGTGACAGTCCTAACTATGGCTACACCTTC
>TRBJ2-1|few|TRBV9|NA
CASSVAIARANEQFF
TGTGCCAGCAGCGTAGCTATCGCCAGGGCGAATGAGCAGTTCTTC
>TRBJ1-1|NA|TRBV29-1|TRBD1
CSVGQGPTSEAFF
TGCAGCGTGGGACAGGGCCCGACCTCTGAAGCTTTCTTT